The clone carrying this T cell receptor (beta chain) was seen repeatedly, ten times or more. The sample is drawn from a study of shared clonotypes between healthy human individuals. The CDR3 runs to 14 residues. The germline gives CDR1 ENHRY, CDR2 SYGVKD. Between the trimmed V and J ends, which lost 10 bases and 0 bases, there was a span of 13 bases. Clones were sequenced by immunoSEQ multiplex PCR, and TCRdb holds only the in-frame ones, with some missing. The sample lists 950,000 to 1,100,000 clones, under 80% occurring once. J is TRBJ2-1 and V is TRBV10-3, with D tentatively TRBD1 (6 bases). The sample was memory CD4+ T cells sorted from blood. Subset meaning: CD45RA-negative fraction. This clonotype was obtained from a man aged 18-30 years in good health. CDR3 DNA: TGTGCCACCGAGGGGACATCCTCCTACAATGAGCAGTTCTTC. Its protein is CATEGTSSYNEQFF.